Following are 18 T cell receptor beta chains from one sample sequenced in a study of cytomegalovirus exposure and HLA in healthy donors. The PCR made use of 60 Vbeta and 13 Jbeta primers. Method: immunoSEQ multiplex PCR; TCRdb's copy keeps in-frame clones and lacks some. Of over 85,000 clones listed, roughly three quarters are singletons. Sequenced material: PBMCs. These receptors came from a male donor in good health and CMV-seropositive.

This chain links TRBV9 with TRBJ1-1; D ambiguous. Trimming took 2 bases from V and 4 from J, leaving 18 bases between them. Germline values: CDR1 SGDLS, CDR2 YYNGEE. The CDR3 extends over 16 amino acids. The CDR3 here is CASSVASSGVGTEAFF. The CDR3 region has the DNA TGTGCCAGCAGCGTGGCATCCTCAGGTGTGGGCACTGAAGCTTTCTTT.

The chain carries TRBV5-8 and TRBJ2-1; TRBD1 aligns across 8 bases. The CDR3 covers 14 residues. Trimming removed 0 bases from V and 6 bases from J; junction bases left unmatched: 2. Germline values: CDR1 SGHTS, CDR2 YDEGEE. The DNA for the CDR3 is TGTGCCAGCAGCTTGGGGACAGGGAGCAATGAGCAGTTCTTC. Translation: CASSLGTGSNEQFF.

The V call is TRBV6-5, the J call TRBJ2-5; possible D gene TRBD2, 6 bases. The CDR3 has 13 amino acids. Trimming pared 4 bases from V and 4 bases from J, leaving 10 bases between. The germline V gene encodes CDR1 MNHEY and CDR2 SVGAGI. DNA of the CDR3: TGTGCCAGCAGTTGGAGGCGGGGAGAGACCCAGTACTTC. It yields the protein CASSWRRGETQYF.

This chain links TRBV5-6 with TRBJ1-1, with 9 nucleotides matching TRBD1. Germline values: CDR1 SGHDT, CDR2 YYEEEE. J lost 9 bases, V lost 7 bases, and 16 bases had no gene match. The length of the CDR3 is 15 residues. As DNA, the CDR3 is TGTGCCAGCCCTAGAACAGGGGGCGCTATCAGGCAAGCTTTCTTT. Amino acids: CASPRTGGAIRQAFF.

This clone was observed once. The junction shows a germline mismatch at one end, possibly a read error. V and J are TRBV18 and TRBJ2-7; TRBD1 agrees at 12 bases. Germline assignment: CDR1 KGHSH and CDR2 LQKENI. The CDR3 has 16 amino acids. CDR3 loop: CASPPDGTGGFYEQYF. CDR3 sequence (DNA): TGTGCCAGCCCACCTGATGGGACAGGGGGCTTCTACGAGCAGTACTTC.

The chain uses TRBV2 and TRBJ1-1; 8 nucleotides agree with TRBD1. Germline-derived CDR1 and CDR2 are SNHLY and FYNNEI. The junction had 12 bases not matched to a gene; V was cut back by 6 bases and J by 0 bases. The CDR3 extends over 17 amino acids. The CDR3 nucleotides are TGTGCCAGCAGCCCGGGACAGGCGGGTTCAATGAACACTGAAGCTTTCTTT. Protein sequence: CASSPGQAGSMNTEAFF.

The V call is TRBV6-5, the J call TRBJ1-1; 8 positions match TRBD1. The CDR3 has 14 amino acids. The germline V gene encodes CDR1 MNHEY and CDR2 SVGAGI. Trimming cost V 7 bases and J 5 bases; bases outside gene matches: 9. CDR3 amino acids: CASTPQGARTEAFF. Here the CDR3 DNA reads TGTGCCAGCACTCCCCAGGGGGCGCGAACTGAAGCTTTCTTT.

This sequence joins TRBV11-2 and TRBJ1-4; TRBD1 matches 9 bases. The germline V gene encodes CDR1 SGHAT and CDR2 FQNNGV. The CDR3 has 16 amino acids. V lost 1 base to trimming and J lost 7 bases; unmatched junction nucleotides: 7. CDR3 loop: CASSLVPTGGIEKLFF. CDR3 DNA: TGTGCCAGCAGCTTAGTCCCGACAGGGGGGATTGAAAAACTGTTTTTT. The entire variable domain, with the rest obtained from reference TRBV11-2 and TRBJ1-4, is as follows: EAGVAQSPRYKIIEKRQSVAFWCNPISGHATLYWYQQILGQGPKLLIQFQNNGVVDDSQLPKDRFSAERLKGVDSTLKIQPAKLEDSAVYLCASSLVPTGGIEKLFFGSGTQLSVL.

The rearrangement links TRBV4-3 to TRBJ1-1; weak D call: TRBD1 (5 bases). There are 15 residues in the CDR3. Trimming shortened V by 1 base and J by 0 bases, and 9 bases separated the two germline ends. CDR1 is LGHNA and CDR2 is YSLEER in the germline V gene. The CDR3 bases are TGCGCCAGCAGCCAAGTTGACAGCTTGAACACTGAAGCTTTCTTT. Protein: CASSQVDSLNTEAFF.

The gene calls are TRBV6-5 and TRBJ2-7; weak D call: TRBD1 (6 bases). CDR3 length: 16 residues. Trimming took 2 bases from V and 3 from J, leaving 17 bases between them. Germline V CDR1 and CDR2: MNHEY, SVGAGI. This chain's CDR3 is CASSYMGSGQYYEQYF. In DNA, the CDR3 is TGTGCCAGCAGTTACATGGGAAGCGGACAGTACTACGAGCAGTACTTC.

The chain has TRBV18 and TRBJ2-1; D unclear. Germline-derived CDR1 and CDR2 are KGHSH and LQKENI. V dropped 8 bases and J dropped 5 bases, with 13 bases sitting between them. This CDR3 is built from 13 residues. CDR3 residues: CASTTNKDNEQFF. The CDR3 coding sequence is TGTGCCAGCACCACAAACAAAGACAATGAGCAGTTCTTC.

The rearrangement uses TRBV28 and TRBJ1-2; 7 bases are shared with TRBD1. V gave up 2 bases and J gave up 10 bases; unmatched junction bases: 13. This CDR3 comprises 15 residues. Looked up from germline, CDR1 is MDHEN and CDR2 is SYDVKM. The CDR3 nucleotides are TGTGCCAGCAGTTTAACTCAGGGGGTAGGGAGTGACTACACCTTC. Translation gives CASSLTQGVGSDYTF.

The chain uses TRBV27 and TRBJ1-1; TRBD1 matches 8 bases. Losses at the gene ends were 6 bases for V and 10 bases for J; bases not matched to a gene: 10. This CDR3 is built from 13 residues. Germline V gives CDR1 MNHEY, CDR2 SMNVEV (reference sequence). As DNA, the CDR3 is TGTGCCAGCAGCCCTGGGGACAGGTCGAGAGCTTTCTTT. Its translation is CASSPGDRSRAFF.

This clone was observed a single time. The CDR3, as DNA: TGTGCCAGCAGCATAGGGGGGACTAGCGGGGAATTAGATACGCAGTATTTT. Amino acids: CASSIGGTSGELDTQYF. The rearrangement joins TRBV9 to TRBJ2-3, with TRBD2 matching 13 bases. The CDR3 sequence is 17 residues long. Trimming removed 4 bases from V and 5 bases from J; junction bases left unmatched: 10. CDR1 SGDLS and CDR2 YYNGEE come from the germline V gene. The full variable domain, completed using reference TRBV9 and TRBJ2-3, is DSGVTQTPKHLITATGQRVTLRCSPRSGDLSVYWYQQSLDQGLQFLIQYYNGEERAKGNILERFSAQQFPDLHSELNLSSLELGDSALYFCASSIGGTSGELDTQYFGPGTRLTVL.

This clone appeared a few times. This chain connects TRBV7-9 to TRBJ1-1, with 7 bases fitting TRBD1. The germline V gene has CDR1 SEHNR and CDR2 FQNEAQ (reference sequence). CDR3 length: 14 residues. V gave up 5 bases and J gave up 1 base; unmatched junction bases: 4. CDR3 sequence (DNA): TGTGCCAGCAGCCCGGGACAGTCGAACACTGAAGCTTTCTTT. It translates to CASSPGQSNTEAFF.

The chain carries TRBV30 and TRBJ1-2; no reliable D call. Trimming removed 4 bases at V and 0 bases at J, with 9 bases between. The CDR3 has 13 residues. CDR1 and CDR2 (germline): GTSNPN, SVGIG (reference sequence). The CDR3 region has the DNA TGTGCCTGGACCCCCTTAGCTAACTATGGCTACACCTTC. The encoded protein is CAWTPLANYGYTF.

This sequence joins TRBV10-3 and TRBJ2-2; the match to TRBD2 covers 9 bases. The trim removed 4 bases at V and 6 bases at J, leaving 3 bases unmatched. Germline lookup yields CDR1 ENHRY and CDR2 SYGVKD. CDR3 length: 14 amino acids. As DNA, the CDR3 is TGTGCCATCAGTGGCGGGGGGGACCCCGGGGAGCTGTTTTTT. Translating gives CAISGGGDPGELFF.

This chain connects TRBV11-1 to TRBJ2-7; the match to TRBD2 covers 10 bases. This CDR3 is built from 16 residues. V gave up 4 bases and J gave up 0 bases; unmatched junction bases: 6. The germline V gene encodes CDR1 SGHAT and CDR2 FQDESV (reference sequence). The CDR3 DNA sequence: TGTGCCAGCAGCTCGCCTAGCGGGGGCCTCTCCTACGAGCAGTACTTC. Amino acid sequence: CASSSPSGGLSYEQYF. The full variable domain, completed using reference TRBV11-1 and TRBJ2-7, is EAEVAQSPRYKITEKSQAVAFWCDPISGHATLYWYRQILGQGPELLVQFQDESVVDDSQLPKDRFSAERLKGVDSTLKIQPAELGDSAMYLCASSSPSGGLSYEQYFGPGTRLTVT.